This T cell receptor beta chain appears in the sequencing data of a study of blood T cell repertoires in COVID-19. This clone occurred once. The CDR3 consists of 14 residues. Trimming took 2 bases from V and 4 from J; bases not matched to a gene: 4. Germline V gene data show CDR1 as MNHNY and CDR2 as SVGAGI (reference sequence). In the original processing: By means of reference gene primer amplification, nucleated cell counts were estimated. Profiled with immunoSEQ multiplex PCR; TCRdb holds only in-frame clones, not every one. The V and J calls and clone size were taken over from that table, and D and trimming were inferred from the DNA. The sample carries a few hundred thousand clones, roughly 84% recorded once.

The chain combines TRBV6-6 with TRBJ1-1, with 7 bases lining up with TRBD1. The source is a middle-aged woman who had recovered from COVID-19. Sequencing input: peripheral blood. Here the CDR3 DNA reads TGTGCCAGCAGTTACCTGGACAGGACCACTGAAGCTTTCTTT. It encodes CASSYLDRTTEAFF.